The next 13 T cell receptor beta chains were all read from a single sample in a study of blood T cell repertoires in COVID-19 (dated by TCRdb to 2018 to 2021). Receptors were amplified or captured by the immunoSEQ multiplex PCR assay. TCRdb took this table from immuneACCESS and kept in-frame rearrangements with V and J called. Such tables lack part of the clones; where checked against another copy, unresolved V genes explain under half of the gap, and the rest is unexplained. This sample has about 220,000 clones in its table, and roughly 84% of those were observed once. About 2.9% of the sample belongs to the ten largest clones. The specimen was peripheral blood. Receptor source: a woman aged 25 to 39 who had recovered from COVID-19.

The chain couples TRBV30 to TRBJ2-2; TRBD1 matches 11 bases. J lost 4 bases, V lost 2 bases, and 3 bases had no gene match. CDR1 and CDR2 (germline): GTSNPN, SVGIG (reference sequence). The CDR3 is 15 amino acids. The chain's CDR3 is CAWSRDRGSTGELFF. Written as DNA, the CDR3 is TGTGCCTGGAGTCGGGACAGGGGGTCCACCGGGGAGCTGTTTTTT.

This chain connects TRBV28 to TRBJ2-7; D is perhaps TRBD2 (6 bases). Germline V gene sequence: CDR1 MDHEN, CDR2 SYDVKM. CDR3 length: 14 residues. V gave up 3 bases and J gave up 3 bases, with 12 bases separating them. The CDR3, as DNA: TGTGCCAGCAGTTTCCGACTAGGGGTCTACGAGCAGTACTTC. Its protein product is CASSFRLGVYEQYF.

This chain uses TRBV29-1 with TRBJ2-7; D gene ambiguous. With 4 bases removed from V and 1 base from J, the gap between germline ends came to 5 bases. Looked up from germline, CDR1 is SQVTM and CDR2 is ANQGSEA. This CDR3 region has 11 residues. CDR3 nucleotide sequence: TGCAGCGTTGTAATTTCCTACGAGCAGTACTTC. Translating it yields CSVVISYEQYF.

The rearrangement joins TRBV19 to TRBJ1-2, with a weak D call TRBD1 (6 bases). Germline V gene data show CDR1 as LNHDA and CDR2 as SQIVND (reference sequence). Trimming removed 4 bases at V and 7 bases at J, with 7 bases between. The CDR3 consists of 11 residues. The CDR3 here is CASSTGAGYTF. The CDR3 DNA is TGTGCCAGTAGTACAGGGGCTGGCTACACCTTC.

The rearrangement uses TRBV7-9 and TRBJ1-6; TRBD1 matches 7 bases. The CDR3 consists of 14 residues. Germline CDR1 is SEHNR and CDR2 is FQNEAQ (reference sequence). J lost 5 bases, V lost 3 bases, and 1 base had no gene match. CDR3 amino acids: CASSFDRDNSPLHF. The CDR3 DNA follows: TGTGCCAGCAGCTTCGACAGGGATAATTCACCCCTCCACTTT.

The genes are TRBV10-3 and TRBJ1-4, with D hard to call. The germline V gene encodes CDR1 ENHRY and CDR2 SYGVKD. This CDR3 has 13 residues. Deletions cut 3 bases from V and 8 bases from J, with 10 bases between. CDR3 region: CAISERGAEKLFF. The CDR3 DNA sequence: TGTGCCATCAGTGAACGAGGTGCGGAAAAACTGTTTTTT.

The genes are TRBV10-3 and TRBJ1-3; 8 bases fit TRBD1. This CDR3 spans 17 amino acids. After removal of 5 bases from V and 0 bases from J, the junction contained 9 bases not matched to a gene. Per the germline V gene, CDR1 is ENHRY and CDR2 is SYGVKD. The CDR3 nucleotides read TGTGCCATCAGTCTTGGACAAGACAGGGGCTCTGGAAACACCATATATTTT. Residues: CAISLGQDRGSGNTIYF.

The genes are TRBV30 and TRBJ1-1; D remains ambiguous. The germline CDR1 and CDR2 sequences are GTSNPN and SVGIG (reference sequence). The length of the CDR3 is 14 residues. V was trimmed by 0 bases and J by 1 base, leaving 9 bases between them. The CDR3 sequence: CAWSVRAGNTEAFF. The CDR3 DNA sequence: TGTGCCTGGAGTGTACGAGCGGGGAACACTGAAGCTTTCTTT.

The chain links TRBV5-1 to TRBJ2-2, with 11 bases lining up with TRBD2. V lost 5 bases, J lost 3 bases, and 3 bases stayed unmatched. The V gene's germline CDR1 is SGHRS and CDR2 YFSETQ. CDR3 length equals 15 residues. CDR3 DNA: TGCGCCAGCAGTAAACTAGCGGGAGACACCGGGGAGCTGTTTTTT. This codes for CASSKLAGDTGELFF.

The genes are TRBV28 and TRBJ1-2; D is undetermined. The CDR3 consists of 15 residues. Trimming took off 4 bases at V and 9 bases at J, with 21 bases between the two ends. Germline CDR1 reads MDHEN; CDR2 reads SYDVKM. The CDR3: CASSYVGGPPKRYTF. The DNA for the CDR3 is TGTGCCAGCAGTTACGTCGGAGGACCCCCTAAGCGCTACACCTTC.

The CDR3 nucleotides are TGTGCCAGCAGCGTAGCGCCCGGGAGGGGAAACACCATATATTTT. It codes for CASSVAPGRGNTIYF. The chain uses TRBV9 and TRBJ1-3, with D uncertain. Per the germline V gene, CDR1 is SGDLS and CDR2 is YYNGEE. The CDR3 has 15 residues. The V gene lost 0 bases and the J gene lost 4 bases, with 11 bases spanning the gap. Variable domain in full (rest from reference TRBV9 and TRBJ1-3): DSGVTQTPKHLITATGQRVTLRCSPRSGDLSVYWYQQSLDQGLQFLIQYYNGEERAKGNILERFSAQQFPDLHSELNLSSLELGDSALYFCASSVAPGRGNTIYFGEGSWLTVV.

The chain is built from TRBV4-2 and TRBJ2-3; 8 bases agree with TRBD2. J lost 6 bases, V lost 2 bases, and 16 bases had no gene match. The CDR3 consists of 18 residues. Per the germline V gene, CDR1 is LGHNA and CDR2 is YNFKEQ. CDR3 sequence (DNA): TGTGCCAGCAGCCAACCACTCCGAGGAGGGACTAGTTCCGATACGCAGTATTTT. Amino acid sequence: CASSQPLRGGTSSDTQYF.

The chain carries TRBV7-2 and TRBJ1-6, with 8 bases that match TRBD1. The germline V gene encodes CDR1 SGHTA and CDR2 FQGNSA. The junction had 6 bases not matched to a gene; V was cut back by 2 bases and J by 12 bases. The CDR3 has 14 amino acids. CDR3 DNA sequence: TGTGCCAGCAGCTTAAACCAGGGGGCGGGACCCCTCCACTTT. Its protein product is CASSLNQGAGPLHF.